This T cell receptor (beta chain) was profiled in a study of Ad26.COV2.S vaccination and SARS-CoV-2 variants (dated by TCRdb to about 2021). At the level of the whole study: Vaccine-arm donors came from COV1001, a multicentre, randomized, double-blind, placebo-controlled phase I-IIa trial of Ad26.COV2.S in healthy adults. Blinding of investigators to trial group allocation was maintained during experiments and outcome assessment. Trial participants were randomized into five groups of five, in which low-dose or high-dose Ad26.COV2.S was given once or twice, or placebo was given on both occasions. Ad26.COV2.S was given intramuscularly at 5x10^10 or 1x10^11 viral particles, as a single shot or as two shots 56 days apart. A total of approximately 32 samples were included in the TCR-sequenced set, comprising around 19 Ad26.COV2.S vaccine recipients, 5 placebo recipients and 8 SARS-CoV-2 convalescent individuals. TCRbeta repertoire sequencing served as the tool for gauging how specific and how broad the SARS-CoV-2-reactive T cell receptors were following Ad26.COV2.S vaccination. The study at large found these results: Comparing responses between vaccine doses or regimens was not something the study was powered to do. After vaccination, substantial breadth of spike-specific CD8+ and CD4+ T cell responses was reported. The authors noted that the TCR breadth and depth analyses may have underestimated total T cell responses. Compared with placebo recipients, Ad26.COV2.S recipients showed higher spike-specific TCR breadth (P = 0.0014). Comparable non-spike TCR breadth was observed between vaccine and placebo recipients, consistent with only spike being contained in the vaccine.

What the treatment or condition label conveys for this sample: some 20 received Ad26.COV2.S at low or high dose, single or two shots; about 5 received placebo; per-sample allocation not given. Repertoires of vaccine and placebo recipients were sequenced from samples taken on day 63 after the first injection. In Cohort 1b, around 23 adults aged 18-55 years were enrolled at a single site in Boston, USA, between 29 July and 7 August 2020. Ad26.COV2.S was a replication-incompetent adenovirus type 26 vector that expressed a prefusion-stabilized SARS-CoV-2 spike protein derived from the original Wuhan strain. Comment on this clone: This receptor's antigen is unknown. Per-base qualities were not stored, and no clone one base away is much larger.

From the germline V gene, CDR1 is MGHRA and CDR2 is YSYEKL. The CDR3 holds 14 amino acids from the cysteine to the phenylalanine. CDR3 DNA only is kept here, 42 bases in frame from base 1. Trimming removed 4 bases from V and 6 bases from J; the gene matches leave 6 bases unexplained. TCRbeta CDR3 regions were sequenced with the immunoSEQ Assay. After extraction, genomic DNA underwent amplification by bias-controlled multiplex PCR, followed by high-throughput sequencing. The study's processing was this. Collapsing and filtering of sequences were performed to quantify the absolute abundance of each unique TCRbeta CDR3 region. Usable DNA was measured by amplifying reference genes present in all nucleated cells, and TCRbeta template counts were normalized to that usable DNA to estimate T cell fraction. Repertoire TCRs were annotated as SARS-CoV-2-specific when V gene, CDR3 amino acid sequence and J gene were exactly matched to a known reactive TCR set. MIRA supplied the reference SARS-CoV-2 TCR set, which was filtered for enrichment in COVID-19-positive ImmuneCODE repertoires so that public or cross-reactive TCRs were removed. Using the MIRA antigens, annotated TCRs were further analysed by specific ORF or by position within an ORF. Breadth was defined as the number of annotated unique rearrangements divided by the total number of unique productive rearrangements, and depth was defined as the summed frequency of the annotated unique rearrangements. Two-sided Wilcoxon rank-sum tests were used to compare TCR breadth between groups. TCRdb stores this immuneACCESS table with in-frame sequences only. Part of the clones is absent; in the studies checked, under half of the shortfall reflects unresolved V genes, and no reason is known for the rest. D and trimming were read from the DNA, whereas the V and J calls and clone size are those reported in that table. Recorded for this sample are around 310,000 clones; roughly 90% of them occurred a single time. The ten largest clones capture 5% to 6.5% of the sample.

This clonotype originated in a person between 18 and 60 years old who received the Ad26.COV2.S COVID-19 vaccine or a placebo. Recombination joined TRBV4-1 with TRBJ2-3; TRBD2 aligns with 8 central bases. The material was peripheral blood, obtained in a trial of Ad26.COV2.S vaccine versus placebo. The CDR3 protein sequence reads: CASSLGTRADTQYF. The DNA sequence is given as TGCGCCAGCAGCCTGGGGACTAGGGCCGATACGCAGTATTTT.